Below, 21 T cell receptor beta chains from the same sample are listed, as sequenced in a study of siplizumab effects on memory and regulatory T cells. Only in-frame clones appear in the TCRdb table, and some are missing; sequencing was by immunoSEQ multiplex PCR. The sample carries some 7,700 clones, approximately 70% recorded once. The sequenced sample consisted of effector memory CD8+ T cells sorted from blood. Subset described: unstimulated CD8+ effector memory T cells. These receptors were taken from a human donor in good health.

The sample holds one count of this clone. The V call is TRBV5-1, the J call TRBJ2-3, with TRBD2 identical over 10 bases. The CDR3 has 17 amino acids. CDR1 and CDR2 from the germline V gene are SGHRS and YFSETQ. With 4 bases clipped from V and 0 bases from J, the junction kept 8 bases outside the gene matches. The CDR3 DNA sequence: TGCGCCAGCAGCCGAATCGGACTAGCGGCTAGCACAGATACGCAGTATTTT. This sequence encodes CASSRIGLAASTDTQYF.

The chain links TRBV7-9 to TRBJ1-1, with no clear D. Germline V gives CDR1 SEHNR, CDR2 FQNEAQ (reference sequence). Trimming took off 3 bases at V and 5 bases at J, with 16 bases between the two ends. The CDR3 consists of 15 residues. The CDR3 reads CASSLGFSGRTEAFF. The CDR3, as DNA: TGTGCCAGCAGCTTGGGCTTTTCTGGCCGGACTGAAGCTTTCTTT.

The chain joins TRBV19 to TRBJ2-7; D is uncertain. V lost 3 bases, J lost 1 base, and 7 bases lay in between. This CDR3 spans 13 amino acids. From germline, CDR1 is LNHDA and CDR2 SQIVND (reference sequence). As DNA, the CDR3 is TGTGCCAGTAGTATTGGCAGTTCCTACGAGCAGTACTTC. Translating it yields CASSIGSSYEQYF. The full variable domain, in which reference TRBV19 and TRBJ2-7 provide the parts outside the CDR3, is DGGITQSPKYLFRKEGQNVTLSCEQNLNHDAMYWYRQDPGQGLRLIYYSQIVNDFQKGDIAEGYSVSREKKESFPLTVTSAQKNPTAFYLCASSIGSSYEQYFGPGTRLTVT.

The J gene is TRBJ2-2, the V gene TRBV7-2; D is unclear. Trimming left V 1 base short and J 4 bases short, with 10 bases between. Germline lookup yields CDR1 SGHTA and CDR2 FQGNSA. The CDR3 has 15 amino acids. The CDR3 sequence: CASSLVRQFTGELFF. CDR3 in DNA: TGTGCCAGCAGCTTAGTAAGGCAATTCACCGGGGAGCTGTTTTTT.

This clone was detected once. The chain combines TRBV6-5 with TRBJ2-3; TRBD2 agrees at 8 bases. Losses at the gene ends were 2 bases for V and 3 bases for J; bases not matched to a gene: 1. The CDR3 consists of 14 residues. Per the germline V gene, CDR1 is MNHEY and CDR2 is SVGAGI. DNA for the CDR3: TGTGCCAGCAGTTACAGCGGGAGTACAGATACGCAGTATTTT. This translates into CASSYSGSTDTQYF.

The chain combines TRBV2 with TRBJ2-7; D remains unclear. CDR3 length: 15 amino acids. Trimming shortened V by 3 bases and J by 3 bases, and 15 bases separated the two germline ends. The germline V gene encodes CDR1 SNHLY and CDR2 FYNNEI. The CDR3 region is CASSEGLASYYEQYF. The CDR3 DNA is TGTGCCAGCAGTGAGGGTCTGGCCAGTTACTACGAGCAGTACTTC.

The chain joins TRBV27 to TRBJ2-6; D is unresolved. Germline V gene data show CDR1 as MNHEY and CDR2 as SMNVEV (reference sequence). CDR3 size: 16 residues. V was shortened by 4 bases and J by 0 bases, with 10 bases between the two germline ends. CDR3 loop: CASSSVGDSGANVLTF. As DNA, the CDR3 is TGTGCCAGCAGTTCGGTCGGTGACTCTGGGGCCAACGTCCTGACTTTC.

Only a few counts were recorded for this clone. The chain combines TRBV6-1 with TRBJ2-1, with D maybe TRBD2 (6 bases). V was pared by 3 bases and J by 1 base, with 10 bases between. Looked up from germline, CDR1 is MNHNS and CDR2 is SASEGT. The CDR3 contains 15 residues. The CDR3 nucleotides are TGTGCCAGCAGTGAGCGGGATCCGTCCTACAATGAGCAGTTCTTC. Its translation: CASSERDPSYNEQFF.

This clone has only one observation. This chain joins TRBV7-6 and TRBJ1-2, with D unclear. Deletions cut 10 bases from V and 6 bases from J, with 21 bases between. Germline assignment: CDR1 SGHVS and CDR2 FNYEAQ. CDR3 length equals 14 residues. For the CDR3, the DNA is TGTGCCACTACAAGAGGCGACCTGGGCCATGGCTACACCTTC. It translates to CATTRGDLGHGYTF.

By proportion, this clone is medium-sized. The genes are TRBV7-3 and TRBJ2-7; D is perhaps TRBD2 (6 bases). CDR1 and CDR2 from the germline V gene are SGHTA and FQGTGA. The CDR3 has 16 residues. Trimming cost V 5 bases and J 5 bases, with 22 bases left between them. The CDR3 region is CASSLSPGGGGHEQYF. The CDR3 region has the DNA TGTGCCAGCAGCCTCTCACCCGGTGGAGGAGGGCACGAGCAGTACTTC.

This clone appeared a single time. The V call is TRBV5-1, the J call TRBJ1-2; 7 nucleotides match TRBD1. CDR1 SGHRS and CDR2 YFSETQ come from the germline V gene. Trimming removed 4 bases from V and 7 bases from J; junction bases left unmatched: 10. The CDR3 sequence is 14 residues long. CDR3 sequence (DNA): TGCGCCAGCAGCCATCAACAGGGGCGTCTTGGCTACACCTTC. This sequence encodes CASSHQQGRLGYTF.

Sample share makes this clone large (0.1 to 1%). Different DNA sequences within this sample yield the same CDR3. The chain combines TRBV9 with TRBJ2-7; D unclear. Trimming left V 0 bases short and J 2 bases short, with 9 bases between. Germline CDR1 and CDR2: SGDLS and YYNGEE. The CDR3 has 14 amino acids. CDR3 in DNA: TGTGCCAGCAGCGTAGGTGGCAGCGCCTACGAGCAGTACTTC. Translating gives CASSVGGSAYEQYF.

This clone has a handful of counts. The gene calls are TRBV6-1 and TRBJ1-4, with 11 positions matching TRBD1. This CDR3 has 17 residues. CDR1 and CDR2 (germline): MNHNS, SASEGT. Unmatched junction bases numbered 9, after V lost 1 base and J lost 8 bases. CDR3 in DNA: TGTGCCAGCAGTGAAGGATCCGGGACAGGGGGTGGAGAAAAACTGTTTTTT. Amino acids: CASSEGSGTGGGEKLFF.

Worth noting for this clone: Other nucleotide sequences in the sample specify the same CDR3. The chain has TRBV29-1 and TRBJ2-1; no clear D gene. CDR3 length: 14 residues. V was cut by 4 bases and J by 3 bases, with 13 bases left in between. Germline CDR1 SQVTM, CDR2 ANQGSEA. The DNA of the CDR3 is TGCAGCGTTGGACACCCGACTGGCTACAATGAGCAGTTCTTC. Translated, it gives CSVGHPTGYNEQFF.

CDR3 sequence: CASSQVLAGAREQYF. CDR3 DNA: TGTGCCAGCAGCCAAGTTTTAGCAGGGGCGCGGGAGCAGTACTTC. The J gene is TRBJ2-7, the V gene TRBV5-6, with D maybe TRBD1 (6 bases). Trimming left V 4 bases short and J 7 bases short, with 21 bases between. The CDR3 has 15 residues. Germline lookup yields CDR1 SGHDT and CDR2 YYEEEE.

The DNA for the CDR3 is TGCAGCGTTAAGACGTTGTCCGGGGAGCTGTTTTTT. Translated: CSVKTLSGELFF. The rearrangement uses TRBV29-1 and TRBJ2-2; D uncertain. CDR1 and CDR2 (germline): SQVTM, ANQGSEA. V was trimmed by 5 bases and J by 6 bases, leaving 10 bases between them. The CDR3 totals 12 residues.

This chain uses TRBV6-1 with TRBJ1-1, with D unresolved. V lost 2 bases and J 1 base, leaving 8 bases between the germline ends. This CDR3 has 14 residues. The V gene's germline CDR1 is MNHNS and CDR2 SASEGT. CDR3 amino acids: CASSEKTENTEAFF. In nucleotides, the CDR3 is TGTGCCAGCAGTGAAAAGACGGAGAACACTGAAGCTTTCTTT.

This clone is medium-sized. The chain recombines TRBV14 with TRBJ2-7; D not certain. The CDR3 length is 13 residues. V lost 4 bases to trimming and J lost 2 bases, with 9 bases between them. CDR1 SGHDN and CDR2 FVKESK come from the germline V gene. This chain's CDR3 is CASSPNLAYEQYF. In DNA form, the CDR3 reads TGTGCCAGCAGCCCCAATTTGGCCTACGAGCAGTACTTC. Full variable domain (remainder filled in from reference TRBV14 and TRBJ2-7): EAGVTQFPSHSVIEKGQTVTLRCDPISGHDNLYWYRRVMGKEIKFLLHFVKESKQDESGMPNNRFLAERTGGTYSTLKVQPAELEDSGVYFCASSPNLAYEQYFGPGTRLTVT.

V is TRBV6-6 and J is TRBJ1-2, with 7 bases fitting TRBD1. CDR1 and CDR2 from the germline V gene are MNHNY and SVGAGI (reference sequence). CDR3 length equals 15 residues. J lost 8 bases, V lost 7 bases, and 16 bases had no gene match. CDR3 DNA: TGTGCCAGCACGACGGGACAGTGGTTATTGGGCGGCTACACCTTC. Translation: CASTTGQWLLGGYTF.

This chain joins TRBV5-1 and TRBJ2-6; no firm D call. V lost 1 base and J 2 bases, leaving 7 bases between the germline ends. The CDR3 consists of 15 residues. The germline V gene has CDR1 SGHRS and CDR2 YFSETQ. CDR3: CASSLFMTGANVLTF. CDR3 bases: TGCGCCAGCAGCTTGTTTATGACTGGGGCCAACGTCCTGACTTTC.

The chain has TRBV7-2 and TRBJ2-1; TRBD1 matches at 9 bases. Germline CDR1 is SGHTA and CDR2 is FQGNSA. This CDR3 is built from 15 residues. Losses at the gene ends were 7 bases for V and 1 base for J; bases not matched to a gene: 5. The CDR3 spells CASTSGQGSYNEQFF. CDR3 nucleotides: TGTGCCAGCACCTCGGGACAGGGTTCCTACAATGAGCAGTTCTTC.